Listed below are T cell receptor beta chains from one sample, sequenced in a study of technical replicates of blood from a handful of donors. Profiled with immunoSEQ multiplex PCR; TCRdb holds only in-frame clones, not every one. Here the sample spans 75,000 to 100,000 clones, about 96% being singletons. What was sequenced was T cells isolated from PBMCs. Source of these receptors: a human donor in good health. Each CDR3 is given with its conserved first and last residue. A D gene is named only where the DNA matches it firmly. Rows may omit the clone size; those that give it use once, few, many or a size class.

abundance: -
v_gene: TRBV2
j_gene: TRBJ1-3
d_gene: -
CDR3aa: CASSEDYGSPTGPIYF
CDR3nt: TGTGCCAGCAGTGAAGATTACGGCTCCCCTACGGGTCCCATATATTTT

abundance: -
v_gene: TRBV28
j_gene: TRBJ1-2
d_gene: -
CDR3aa: CASSLPRVLISYGYTF
CDR3nt: TGTGCCAGCAGTCTTCCACGGGTCCTTATTTCTTATGGCTACACCTTC

abundance: -
v_gene: TRBV6-1
j_gene: TRBJ1-2
d_gene: TRBD1
CDR3aa: CASSAQRTGLGGYTF
CDR3nt: TGTGCCAGCAGCGCGCAAAGGACAGGGCTGGGGGGGTACACCTTC

abundance: -
v_gene: TRBV5-1
j_gene: TRBJ2-5
d_gene: TRBD1
CDR3aa: CASRQGETQYF
CDR3nt: TGCGCCAGCAGACAGGGGGAGACCCAGTACTTC

abundance: -
v_gene: TRBV2
j_gene: TRBJ1-3
d_gene: -
CDR3aa: CASLPNSGNTIYF
CDR3nt: TGTGCCAGCCTACCTAACTCTGGAAACACCATATATTTT

abundance: -
v_gene: TRBV6-5
j_gene: TRBJ2-1
d_gene: TRBD1
CDR3aa: CASSYSNRGHNEQFF
CDR3nt: TGTGCCAGCAGTTACTCGAACAGGGGCCACAATGAGCAGTTCTTC

abundance: -
v_gene: TRBV7-9
j_gene: TRBJ2-1
d_gene: TRBD1
CDR3aa: CASSFGQGPWNEQFF
CDR3nt: TGTGCCAGCAGCTTCGGACAGGGGCCTTGGAATGAGCAGTTCTTC

abundance: -
v_gene: TRBV5-4
j_gene: TRBJ2-5
d_gene: -
CDR3aa: CASSWGDRTHQETQYF
CDR3nt: TGTGCCAGCAGCTGGGGAGATAGGACCCACCAAGAGACCCAGTACTTC

abundance: -
v_gene: TRBV7-2
j_gene: TRBJ2-3
d_gene: TRBD2
CDR3aa: CASSLTSGIGGTQYF
CDR3nt: TGTGCCAGCAGCTTAACTAGCGGGATCGGGGGTACGCAGTATTTT

abundance: -
v_gene: TRBV5-1
j_gene: TRBJ2-7
d_gene: TRBD1
CDR3aa: CASSSGQVARLVGHYEQYF
CDR3nt: TGCGCCAGCAGCTCTGGACAGGTGGCTCGATTGGTGGGGCACTACGAGCAGTACTTC

abundance: -
v_gene: TRBV6-4
j_gene: TRBJ1-5
d_gene: TRBD1
CDR3aa: CASSEGGTGINQPQHF
CDR3nt: TGTGCCAGCAGTGAAGGGGGGACAGGAATAAATCAGCCCCAGCATTTT

abundance: few
v_gene: TRBV5-5
j_gene: TRBJ1-1
d_gene: TRBD1
CDR3aa: CASSSDRGLAFF
CDR3nt: TGTGCCAGCAGCAGTGACAGGGGTTTAGCTTTCTTT

abundance: -
v_gene: TRBV4-2
j_gene: TRBJ2-1
d_gene: -
CDR3aa: CASSQEGTWQFF
CDR3nt: TGTGCCAGCAGCCAGGAAGGGACTTGGCAGTTCTTC

abundance: -
v_gene: TRBV10-3
j_gene: TRBJ2-1
d_gene: TRBD1
CDR3aa: CAIRGQGRGDEQFF
CDR3nt: TGTGCCATCAGGGGACAGGGGAGGGGGGATGAGCAGTTCTTC

abundance: -
v_gene: TRBV4-1
j_gene: TRBJ1-3
d_gene: TRBD1
CDR3aa: CASSREGQGRNTIYF
CDR3nt: TGCGCCAGCAGCCGGGAGGGACAGGGTAGGAACACCATATATTTT

abundance: -
v_gene: TRBV2
j_gene: TRBJ2-3
d_gene: -
CDR3aa: CASGDSRRAQYF
CDR3nt: TGTGCCAGTGGGGACTCGCGCCGGGCGCAGTATTTT

abundance: -
v_gene: TRBV11-3
j_gene: TRBJ2-7
d_gene: -
CDR3aa: CARRGSRPALEQYF
CDR3nt: TGTGCCCGCAGAGGATCTAGACCCGCTCTGGAGCAGTACTTC

abundance: -
v_gene: TRBV27
j_gene: TRBJ2-7
d_gene: -
CDR3aa: CASSPRGFYEQYF
CDR3nt: TGTGCCAGCAGTCCAAGGGGATTCTACGAGCAGTACTTC

abundance: -
v_gene: TRBV19
j_gene: TRBJ1-5
d_gene: -
CDR3aa: CASTSQPANNQPQHF
CDR3nt: TGTGCCAGTACCTCACAGCCCGCAAATAATCAGCCCCAGCATTTT

abundance: -
v_gene: TRBV27
j_gene: TRBJ2-3
d_gene: -
CDR3aa: CASIPAGTDTQYF
CDR3nt: TGTGCCAGCATCCCTGCGGGCACAGATACGCAGTATTTT

abundance: -
v_gene: TRBV7-3
j_gene: TRBJ2-7
d_gene: TRBD1
CDR3aa: CASSSRQGLGSYEQYF
CDR3nt: TGTGCCAGCAGCTCCAGACAGGGATTGGGTTCCTACGAGCAGTACTTC

abundance: -
v_gene: TRBV5-1
j_gene: TRBJ1-6
d_gene: -
CDR3aa: CASSLGDLGGSPLHF
CDR3nt: TGCGCCAGCAGCTTGGGCGACCTAGGCGGGTCACCCCTCCACTTT

abundance: -
v_gene: TRBV19
j_gene: TRBJ2-2
d_gene: TRBD2
CDR3aa: CASSRGLAGTGELFF
CDR3nt: TGTGCCAGTAGTAGGGGGCTAGCGGGCACCGGGGAGCTGTTTTTT

abundance: -
v_gene: TRBV2
j_gene: TRBJ2-1
d_gene: TRBD2
CDR3aa: CASKSSGSSGEQFF
CDR3nt: TGTGCCAGCAAGTCCAGCGGGAGTTCGGGTGAGCAGTTCTTC

abundance: -
v_gene: TRBV4-2
j_gene: TRBJ2-7
d_gene: -
CDR3aa: CASSQESEQAAYEQYF
CDR3nt: TGTGCCAGCAGCCAAGAAAGTGAACAGGCCGCCTACGAGCAGTACTTC

abundance: -
v_gene: TRBV5-4
j_gene: TRBJ2-1
d_gene: -
CDR3aa: CASSLDRDYYNEQFF
CDR3nt: TGTGCCAGCAGCTTGGACAGGGACTACTACAATGAGCAGTTCTTC

abundance: -
v_gene: TRBV13
j_gene: TRBJ1-2
d_gene: -
CDR3aa: CASSLIGGLEVGYTF
CDR3nt: TGTGCCAGCAGCTTGATTGGCGGTCTGGAGGTTGGCTACACCTTC

abundance: -
v_gene: TRBV5-1
j_gene: TRBJ2-5
d_gene: TRBD1
CDR3aa: CASSFNPFPQGGQETQYF
CDR3nt: TGCGCCAGCAGCTTCAACCCGTTTCCACAGGGGGGCCAAGAGACCCAGTACTTC

abundance: once
v_gene: TRBV6-5
j_gene: TRBJ1-1
d_gene: -
CDR3aa: CASRPGISNEAFF
CDR3nt: TGTGCCAGCAGACCAGGGATTAGTAATGAAGCTTTCTTT

abundance: once
v_gene: TRBV4-1
j_gene: TRBJ2-7
d_gene: -
CDR3aa: CASSQEAARNYEQYF
CDR3nt: TGCGCCAGCAGCCAAGAAGCTGCGCGAAACTACGAGCAGTACTTC

abundance: -
v_gene: TRBV4-1
j_gene: TRBJ1-2
d_gene: TRBD1
CDR3aa: CASSQVQGARDGYTF
CDR3nt: TGCGCCAGCAGCCAAGTTCAGGGGGCGAGGGATGGCTACACCTTC

abundance: -
v_gene: TRBV7-9
j_gene: TRBJ2-3
d_gene: TRBD2
CDR3aa: CASSTQLAGATHADTQYF
CDR3nt: TGTGCCAGCAGCACCCAACTAGCGGGAGCGACTCATGCAGATACGCAGTATTTT

abundance: -
v_gene: TRBV10-2
j_gene: TRBJ1-5
d_gene: TRBD1
CDR3aa: CASRDLGTDQPQHF
CDR3nt: TGCGCCAGCAGAGACCTTGGGACAGATCAGCCCCAGCATTTT

abundance: -
v_gene: TRBV6-1
j_gene: TRBJ2-1
d_gene: -
CDR3aa: CASSPQDRNEQFF
CDR3nt: TGTGCCAGCAGTCCTCAAGACAGGAATGAGCAGTTCTTC

abundance: -
v_gene: TRBV12-5
j_gene: TRBJ2-2
d_gene: TRBD2
CDR3aa: CASGLHQSGLLAGGPPGELFF
CDR3nt: TGTGCTAGTGGTTTGCACCAGAGTGGTCTACTAGCGGGAGGGCCCCCCGGGGAGCTGTTTTTT

abundance: -
v_gene: TRBV6-1
j_gene: TRBJ2-5
d_gene: TRBD2
CDR3aa: CASSWTSGDGETQYF
CDR3nt: TGTGCCAGCAGCTGGACTAGCGGGGACGGAGAGACCCAGTACTTC

abundance: once
v_gene: TRBV6-1
j_gene: TRBJ1-1
d_gene: TRBD1
CDR3aa: CVAGQTAFF
CDR3nt: TGTGTAGCGGGACAGACGGCTTTCTTT

abundance: -
v_gene: TRBV2
j_gene: TRBJ1-5
d_gene: -
CDR3aa: CASKELDRYSNQPQHF
CDR3nt: TGTGCCAGCAAGGAATTGGACAGATATAGCAATCAGCCCCAGCATTTT

abundance: -
v_gene: TRBV18
j_gene: TRBJ2-6
d_gene: -
CDR3aa: CASSPRSGQASGANVLTF
CDR3nt: TGTGCCAGCTCACCACGGTCAGGACAAGCCTCTGGGGCCAACGTCCTGACTTTC

abundance: -
v_gene: TRBV5-1
j_gene: TRBJ1-1
d_gene: TRBD1
CDR3aa: CASTSGGHTEAFF
CDR3nt: TGCGCCAGCACGTCAGGGGGCCATACTGAAGCTTTCTTT

abundance: -
v_gene: TRBV28
j_gene: TRBJ2-5
d_gene: TRBD1
CDR3aa: CASSLRGLETQYF
CDR3nt: TGTGCCAGCAGTTTGAGGGGGCTGGAGACCCAGTACTTC

abundance: -
v_gene: TRBV4-1
j_gene: TRBJ2-7
d_gene: -
CDR3aa: CASSPSTGVNSYEQYF
CDR3nt: TGCGCCAGCAGCCCCTCGACGGGGGTAAACTCCTACGAGCAGTACTTC

abundance: -
v_gene: TRBV6-1
j_gene: TRBJ2-2
d_gene: -
CDR3aa: CASNILGLTGELFF
CDR3nt: TGTGCCAGCAACATACTAGGCCTAACCGGGGAGCTGTTTTTT

abundance: -
v_gene: TRBV30
j_gene: TRBJ1-3
d_gene: -
CDR3aa: CVLGGPGNTIYF
CDR3nt: TGTGTACTCGGGGGGCCTGGAAACACCATATATTTT

abundance: -
v_gene: TRBV29-1
j_gene: TRBJ2-7
d_gene: -
CDR3aa: CSVGGQSYEQYF
CDR3nt: TGCAGCGTAGGAGGACAGTCCTACGAGCAGTACTTC

abundance: -
v_gene: TRBV5-1
j_gene: TRBJ2-1
d_gene: -
CDR3aa: CASSLEGARSNEQFF
CDR3nt: TGCGCCAGCAGCTTAGAGGGCGCCCGTAGTAATGAGCAGTTCTTC

abundance: -
v_gene: TRBV7-9
j_gene: TRBJ2-7
d_gene: -
CDR3aa: CASSYGSSGEQYF
CDR3nt: TGTGCCAGCAGCTACGGGAGTTCCGGCGAGCAGTACTTC

abundance: few
v_gene: TRBV9
j_gene: TRBJ1-1
d_gene: -
CDR3aa: CASSVGLGGNTEAFF
CDR3nt: TGTGCCAGCAGCGTAGGGCTTGGAGGGAACACTGAAGCTTTCTTT

abundance: -
v_gene: TRBV28
j_gene: TRBJ2-1
d_gene: TRBD2
CDR3aa: CASSPGLAGYNEQFF
CDR3nt: TGTGCCAGCAGTCCTGGACTAGCGGGCTACAATGAGCAGTTCTTC